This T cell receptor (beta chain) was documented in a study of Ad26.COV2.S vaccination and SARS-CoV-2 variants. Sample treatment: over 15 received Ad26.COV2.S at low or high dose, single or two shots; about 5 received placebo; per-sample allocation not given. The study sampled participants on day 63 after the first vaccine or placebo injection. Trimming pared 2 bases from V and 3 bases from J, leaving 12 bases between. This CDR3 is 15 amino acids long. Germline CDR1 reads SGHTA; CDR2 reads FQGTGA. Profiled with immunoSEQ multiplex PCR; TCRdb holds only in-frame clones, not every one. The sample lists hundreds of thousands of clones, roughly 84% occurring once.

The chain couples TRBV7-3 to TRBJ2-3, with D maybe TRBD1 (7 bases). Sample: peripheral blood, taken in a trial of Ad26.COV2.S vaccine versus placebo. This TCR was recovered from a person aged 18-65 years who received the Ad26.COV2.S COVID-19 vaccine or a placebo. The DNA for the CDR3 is TGTGCCAGCAGCTTAGCGCCAGGGGGGACAGATACGCAGTATTTT. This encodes CASSLAPGGTDTQYF.